Presented here are 7 T cell receptor beta chains from one specimen sequenced in a study of cytomegalovirus exposure and HLA in healthy donors. The protocol was immunoSEQ multiplex PCR, while the TCRdb copy is restricted to in-frame clones and leaves out a portion. The sample lists 50,000 or so clones, approximately 95% seen once, with approximately 8% in the top ten. The sample was PBMCs. All receptors derive from a young woman in good health and CMV-seropositive.

This clone was recorded once. V usage is TRBV2 and J usage is TRBJ1-5, with TRBD1 matching 7 bases. V shed 6 bases, J shed 0 bases, and the junction held 11 bases outside the gene matches. The CDR3 runs 17 residues. Germline V gene data show CDR1 as SNHLY and CDR2 as FYNNEI. The CDR3 here is CASSGEPGQLSNQPQHF. CDR3 coding DNA: TGTGCCAGCAGCGGGGAACCGGGACAGCTTAGCAATCAGCCCCAGCATTTT.

The V and J genes are TRBV11-3 and TRBJ2-5, with D tentatively TRBD1 (5 bases). There are 15 residues in the CDR3. Trimming left V 1 base short and J 5 bases short, with 14 bases between. Germline V lookup: CDR1 SGHNT, CDR2 YENEEA. CDR3 protein: CASSLGGRARETQYF. CDR3 nucleotides: TGTGCCAGCAGCTTAGGGGGCAGGGCCCGGGAGACCCAGTACTTC. Full variable domain (missing parts from reference TRBV11-3 and TRBJ2-5): EAGVVQSPRYKIIEKKQPVAFWCNPISGHNTLYWYLQNLGQGPELLIRYENEEAVDDSQLPKDRFSAERLKGVDSTLKIQPAELGDSAVYLCASSLGGRARETQYFGPGTRLLVL.

This clone was recorded only once. Given the absence of the conserved phenylalanine or tryptophan at the CDR3 end, a read error is likely. It is unclear where the CDR3 begins or ends on the DNA, so no DNA is shown, and the CDR3 is as TCRdb lists it. The rearrangement links TRBV28 to TRBJ1-2; TRBD1 is the table's D call, not checked against the DNA. Germline lookup yields CDR1 MDHEN and CDR2 SYDVKM. The CDR3 comprises 12 residues, both ends counted. CDR3 region: CASSLGQGTPLL.

The chain employs TRBV6-4 and TRBJ2-1; D is possibly TRBD2 (6 bases). V lost 2 bases, J lost 6 bases, and 8 bases lay in between. This CDR3 has 13 residues. Germline CDR1 reads MRHNA; CDR2 reads SNTAGT. The CDR3 loop is CASSDRETNEQFF. The CDR3, as DNA: TGTGCCAGCAGTGACCGGGAGACCAATGAGCAGTTCTTC.

The gene calls are TRBV2 and TRBJ1-1; D is perhaps TRBD1 (6 bases). Per the germline V gene, CDR1 is SNHLY and CDR2 is FYNNEI. The CDR3 is 14 amino acids. V dropped 6 bases and J dropped 5 bases, with 16 bases sitting between them. In nucleotides, the CDR3 is TGTGCCAGCAGGTGGCGGGGGGCCGGGACTGAAGCTTTCTTT. It encodes CASRWRGAGTEAFF. The entire variable domain, with the rest obtained from reference TRBV2 and TRBJ1-1, is as follows: EPEVTQTPSHQVTQMGQEVILRCVPISNHLYFYWYRQILGQKVEFLVSFYNNEISEKSEIFDDQFSVERPDGSNFTLKIRSTKLEDSAMYFCASRWRGAGTEAFFGQGTRLTVV.

This clone was seen more than once but under ten times. Within the sample, other DNA sequences also encode this same CDR3. The chain couples TRBV6-4 to TRBJ2-1; 8 bases agree with TRBD2. The CDR3 sequence is 15 residues long. Germline CDR1 is MRHNA and CDR2 is SNTAGT. V trimming: 2 bases; J trimming: 0 bases; junction bases outside the gene matches: 0. The CDR3: CASSDSGSSYNEQFF. The CDR3 DNA follows: TGTGCCAGCAGTGACAGCGGGAGCTCCTACAATGAGCAGTTCTTC.

This chain links TRBV5-6 with TRBJ2-2; 8 nucleotides match TRBD2. The CDR3 sequence is 16 residues long. V lost 4 bases, J lost 3 bases, and 8 bases stayed unmatched. Germline values: CDR1 SGHDT, CDR2 YYEEEE. The DNA for the CDR3 is TGTGCCAGCAGCCCCGAGCGGGAGCGCTACACCGGGGAGCTGTTTTTT. Amino acid sequence: CASSPERERYTGELFF.